This T cell receptor beta chain was recorded in a study of shared clonotypes between healthy human individuals. Looking at the study overall: Those who served as donors were two women and a few men between the ages of 18 and 49.

With regard to this clone: Its antigen is unknown.

General study points: Larger estimated richness was generally seen in naive subsets than in memory subsets.

Source study methods: Without quality scores, immunoSEQ junctional reads could not be filtered like full-length reads. TCRdb's copy holds only in-frame clones and misses some; the assay was immunoSEQ multiplex PCR. That table furnishes V, J and clone size, whereas the DNA furnished D and trimming. The data show 2 million to 2.5 million clones, with just under 95% seen just once and 0.3% to 0.45% held by the top ten. The TCR originated in a man aged 18 to 30 in good health. Some clones in this sample may be carry-over from other donors' samples. Input material: naive CD4+ T cells from PBMCs. Noted subset: CD45RA+ positively selected.

CDR3 DNA: TGTGCCAGCAGCTTCTGGGGTAGGGATGAAAAACTGTTTTTT. Amino acids: CASSFWGRDEKLFF. V is TRBV5-4 and J is TRBJ1-4; no reliable D call. The CDR3 spans 14 residues. Germline CDR1 and CDR2: SGHNT and YYREEE (reference sequence). V was clipped by 2 bases and J by 6 bases, with 11 bases between them.